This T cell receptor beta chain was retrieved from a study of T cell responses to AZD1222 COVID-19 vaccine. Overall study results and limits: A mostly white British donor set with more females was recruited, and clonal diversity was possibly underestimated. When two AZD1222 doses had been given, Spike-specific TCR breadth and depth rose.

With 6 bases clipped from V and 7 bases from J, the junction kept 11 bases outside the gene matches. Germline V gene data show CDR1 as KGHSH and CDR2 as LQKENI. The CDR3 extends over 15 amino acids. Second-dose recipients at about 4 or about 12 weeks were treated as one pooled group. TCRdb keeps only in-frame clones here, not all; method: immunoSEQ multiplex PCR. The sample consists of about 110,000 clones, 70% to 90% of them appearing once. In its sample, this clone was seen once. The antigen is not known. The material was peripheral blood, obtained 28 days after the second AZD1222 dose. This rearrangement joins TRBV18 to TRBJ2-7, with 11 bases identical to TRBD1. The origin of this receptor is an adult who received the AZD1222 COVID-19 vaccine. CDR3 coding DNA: TGTGCCAGCTCCCCTTCCCGGACAGGGGGCGTTGAGCAGTACTTC. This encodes CASSPSRTGGVEQYF.